The 2 T cell receptor beta chains presented below share a single source sample, sequenced in a study of blood T cells in healthy people across ages. The authors ran a second PCR of about 6 to 11 cycles using a sample-barcoded 5' primer and a J-beta primer mix. MiXCR, run by TCRdb on the 5' RACE reads, gives a single entry per CDR3 protein. The data hold roughly 800,000 distinct CDR3 sequences, with roughly 24% observed a single time. The same sample was also studied in work on T cells of mothers and their children.

Input material: blood. The source of these receptors is a boy between 10 and 17 years old in good health.

This sequence joins TRBV20-1 and TRBJ2-7; a possible D gene is TRBD2 (5 bases). The end of the DNA is better explained by TRBJ2-1, so the J call may be wrong. This CDR3 has 14 amino acids. The germline V gene has CDR1 DFQATT and CDR2 SNEGSKA (reference sequence). The CDR3, as DNA: TGCAGTGCGCTAGGAGCTAGCCACTCCTCGGAGCAGTTCTTC. Translation gives CSALGASHSSEQFF.

The rearrangement uses TRBV28 and TRBJ2-4, with 7 bases aligning to TRBD1. Germline-derived CDR1 and CDR2 are MDHEN and SYDVKM. The CDR3 length is 13 residues. V gave up 6 bases and J gave up 6 bases; unmatched junction bases: 5. The CDR3 nucleotides are TGTGCCAGCAGATTCTCAGGGGGAAACATTCAGTACTTC. Amino acid sequence: CASRFSGGNIQYF.